This TCR beta chain was retrieved from a study of blood T cell repertoires in COVID-19. Across the whole study: Samples representing acute and convalescent COVID-19 were sourced from the United States, Italy and Spain.

Using immunoSEQ multiplex PCR, the repertoire was profiled, and TCRdb retains in-frame clones only, with some absent. This table holds approximately 270,000 clones, under 90% found once. Symptom resolution, clearance, or two negative PCRs marked donors in Cohort 3 as recovered. CDR1 is SGHDT, CDR2 YYEEEE, per germline. There are 15 residues in the CDR3. With V trimmed by 4 bases and J by 6 bases, 10 bases remained unmatched. This rearrangement joins TRBV5-6 to TRBJ1-3, with 7 bases identical to TRBD1. This receptor was identified in a woman aged 55 to 70 who had recovered from COVID-19. The material sequenced was PBMCs or T cells enriched from blood (not recorded which). Here the CDR3 DNA reads TGTGCCAGCAGCGTGGGTCGGACAGGCGAAAACACCATATATTTT. Translation gives CASSVGRTGENTIYF. The full variable domain, with the rest looked up from reference TRBV5-6 and TRBJ1-3, is DAGVTQSPTHLIKTRGQQVTLRCSPKSGHDTVSWYQQALGQGPQFIFQYYEEEERQRGNFPDRFSGHQFPNYSSELNVNALLLGDSALYLCASSVGRTGENTIYFGEGSWLTVV.